Listed below are T cell receptor beta chains from one sample, sequenced in a study of blood T cell repertoires in COVID-19. Produced via immunoSEQ multiplex PCR; TCRdb's table is partial and in-frame only. The sample has some 150,000 clones, around nine tenths seen once; the top ten hold approximately 10%. Sequencing input: peripheral blood. The receptors originated from a man aged 50-59 years with active or convalescent COVID-19. CDR3s include the opening cysteine and the closing phenylalanine or tryptophan. A D gene is named only where the DNA matches it firmly. Part of the rows lack a size; the others show once, few, many or a class for expanded clones.

d_gene	v_gene	j_gene	abundance	CDR3aa	CDR3nt
TRBD2	TRBV5-1	TRBJ2-1	-	CASSVTAGGYNEQFF	TGCGCCAGCAGCGTCACGGCGGGGGGCTACAATGAGCAGTTCTTC
-	TRBV30	TRBJ2-3	-	CAWSAQDKSTDTQYF	TGTGCCTGGAGTGCACAGGACAAAAGCACAGATACGCAGTATTTT
-	TRBV27	TRBJ2-6	-	CASSSVRLLGSGANVLTF	TGTGCCAGCAGTTCTGTGCGTCTCCTCGGCTCTGGGGCCAACGTCCTGACTTTC
-	TRBV6-2/TRBV6-3	TRBJ2-7	once	CASSYLADSYEQYF	TGTGCCAGCAGTTACCTAGCCGATTCCTACGAGCAGTACTTC
TRBD2	TRBV27	TRBJ2-7	once	CASSLVPPSGSDRKYF	TGTGCCAGCAGTTTAGTTCCCCCTAGCGGGAGCGATAGGAAGTACTTC
-	TRBV7-9	TRBJ2-6	-	CASSLGGTGANVLTF	TGTGCCAGCAGCTTAGGAGGGACTGGGGCCAACGTCCTGACTTTC
TRBD1	TRBV7-9	TRBJ2-3	once	CASSSRGPDTQYF	TGTGCCAGCAGCTCCAGGGGGCCGGATACGCAGTATTTT
TRBD2	TRBV7-2	TRBJ2-1	-	CASSLGAGGSSHEQFF	TGTGCCAGCAGCTTAGGGGCGGGAGGGTCCTCTCATGAGCAGTTCTTC
-	TRBV9	TRBJ1-2	few	CASSVVAGTNYGYTF	TGTGCCAGCAGCGTAGTGGCGGGTACTAACTATGGCTACACCTTC
TRBD1	TRBV19	TRBJ1-2	-	CASSLPGGSNYGYTF	TGTGCCAGTAGTCTTCCAGGGGGCAGTAACTATGGCTACACCTTC
-	TRBV6-2/TRBV6-3	TRBJ1-2	once	CASSYESIHGYTF	TGTGCCAGCAGTTACGAATCTATCCATGGCTACACCTTC